Presented here are 30 T cell receptor beta chains from one specimen sequenced in a study of OX40 agonist ivuxolimab in advanced cancers. Only in-frame clones appear in the TCRdb table, and some are missing; sequencing was by immunoSEQ multiplex PCR. The profile shows about 73,000 clones, approximately 90% of them singletons. The input for sequencing was CD4+ or CD8+ T cells sorted from blood, taken in a trial of the OX40 agonist ivuxolimab. The receptors originated from an adult with an advanced solid tumor such as melanoma, head and neck, liver or kidney cancer.

V and J are TRBV5-4 and TRBJ2-2; D gene ambiguous. Deletions cut 0 bases from V and 0 bases from J, with 6 bases between. The CDR3 loop spans 15 amino acids. Germline lookup yields CDR1 SGHNT and CDR2 YYREEE (reference sequence). In DNA form, the CDR3 reads TGTGCCAGCAGCTTGGCGTCCGCGAACACCGGGGAGCTGTTTTTT. Its translation is CASSLASANTGELFF.

The chain couples TRBV11-2 to TRBJ1-3; possible D gene TRBD1, 5 bases. Germline V gene data show CDR1 as SGHAT and CDR2 as FQNNGV. Trimming pared 2 bases from V and 0 bases from J, leaving 11 bases between. The CDR3 spans 16 residues. The CDR3 reads CASSLSQASSGNTIYF. The DNA for the CDR3 is TGTGCCAGCAGCTTATCACAGGCCAGCTCTGGAAACACCATATATTTT.

This sequence joins TRBV5-4 and TRBJ2-2; TRBD2 agrees at 11 bases. Germline values: CDR1 SGHNT, CDR2 YYREEE (reference sequence). The CDR3 extends over 18 amino acids. The V segment lost 0 bases and the J segment 1 base; nucleotides outside the gene matches: 5. The CDR3 region is CASSLGLLAGENTGELFF. Written as DNA, the CDR3 is TGTGCCAGCAGCTTGGGATTACTAGCGGGGGAGAACACCGGGGAGCTGTTTTTT.

This chain joins TRBV9 and TRBJ2-1; no definite D call. The CDR3 consists of 13 residues. Germline values: CDR1 SGDLS, CDR2 YYNGEE. Between the trimmed V and J ends, which lost 0 bases and 9 bases, there was a span of 10 bases. The CDR3 DNA follows: TGTGCCAGCAGCGTAGTTACGGAGTCTGAGCAGTTCTTC. It yields the protein CASSVVTESEQFF.

This clone occurred a few times. The chain recombines TRBV2 with TRBJ1-2, with 10 positions matching TRBD1. This CDR3 is 11 amino acids long. Germline CDR1 SNHLY, CDR2 FYNNEI. V dropped 7 bases and J dropped 11; count of bases not matched to a gene: 4. DNA of the CDR3: TGTGCCAGCACGACAGGGGGCGAGTACACCTTC. This encodes CASTTGGEYTF.

The chain is built from TRBV6-5 and TRBJ1-5, with 9 nucleotides matching TRBD1. V was pared by 6 bases and J by 2 bases, with 5 bases of the junction left unmatched. The CDR3 spans 15 residues. The germline gives CDR1 MNHEY, CDR2 SVGAGI. The DNA of the CDR3 is TGTGCCAGCAGCACGGACAGGGGTGGCAATCAGCCCCAGCATTTT. It codes for CASSTDRGGNQPQHF.

This chain links TRBV29-1 with TRBJ2-5; D is perhaps TRBD2 (5 bases). The germline gives CDR1 SQVTM, CDR2 ANQGSEA. V dropped 5 bases and J dropped 4 bases, with 8 bases sitting between them. The CDR3 totals 11 residues. CDR3 nucleotide sequence: TGCAGCGTTCACAGCGGAGAGACCCAGTACTTC. It is translated as CSVHSGETQYF.

The chain uses TRBV7-9 and TRBJ2-1, with D hard to call. Germline CDR1 is SEHNR and CDR2 is FQNEAQ (reference sequence). There are 14 residues in the CDR3. Trimming stripped 6 bases from V and 7 bases from J, with 16 bases between. The CDR3 sequence: CASSALGIVNEQFF. The CDR3 DNA reads as TGTGCCAGCAGTGCCCTGGGCATTGTGAATGAGCAGTTCTTC.

This rearrangement joins TRBV6-1 to TRBJ1-5, with a tentative D call TRBD1 (5 bases). V was trimmed by 1 base and J by 0 bases, leaving 10 bases between them. The germline V gene has CDR1 MNHNS and CDR2 SASEGT. The CDR3 totals 16 residues. CDR3 coding DNA: TGTGCCAGCAGTGAAGGTCGGCAGGGTAGCAATCAGCCCCAGCATTTT. It translates to CASSEGRQGSNQPQHF.

The chain recombines TRBV28 with TRBJ2-5; 8 nucleotides match TRBD1. Germline assignment: CDR1 MDHEN and CDR2 SYDVKM. The CDR3 has 14 residues. The junction had 5 bases not matched to a gene; V was cut back by 3 bases and J by 5 bases. Here the CDR3 reads CASSFRGRWETQYF. CDR3 DNA: TGTGCCAGCAGTTTCAGGGGGCGCTGGGAGACCCAGTACTTC. Based on the CDR3 plus reference TRBV28 and TRBJ2-5, the full variable domain is DVKVTQSSRYLVKRTGEKVFLECVQDMDHENMFWYRQDPGLGLRLIYFSYDVKMKEKGDIPEGYSVSREKKERFSLILESASTNQTSMYLCASSFRGRWETQYFGPGTRLLVL.

The sample holds many counts of this clone. The chain has TRBV4-1 and TRBJ1-2; 7 nucleotides line up with TRBD1. With 3 bases clipped from V and 3 bases from J, the junction kept 1 base outside the gene matches. Per germline, CDR1 MGHRA and CDR2 YSYEKL. The CDR3 is made up of 13 amino acids. CDR3 in DNA: TGCGCCAGCAGCCAGGACAGGTACTATGGCTACACCTTC. Encoded protein: CASSQDRYYGYTF.

Here the CDR3 DNA reads TGTGCCTGGAGCCGCGGCACGAAGCAGCAGCAGTACTTC. This translates into CAWSRGTKQQQYF. The chain links TRBV30 to TRBJ2-7; no reliable D call. V was cut by 3 bases and J by 8 bases, with 17 bases left in between. CDR3 length: 13 residues. Germline lookup yields CDR1 GTSNPN and CDR2 SVGIG (reference sequence). The whole variable domain, remainder taken from reference TRBV30 and TRBJ2-7, is SQTIHQWPATLVQPVGSPLSLECTVEGTSNPNLYWYRQAAGRGLQLLFYSVGIGQISSEVPQNLSASRPQDRQFILSSKKLLLSDSGFYLCAWSRGTKQQQYFGPGTRLTVT.

Only a few counts were recorded for this clone. The rearrangement joins TRBV11-2 to TRBJ1-2; possible D gene TRBD1, 5 bases. CDR1 is SGHAT, CDR2 FQNNGV, per germline. CDR3 length: 13 residues. The V and J ends lost 1 base and 4 bases respectively, with 7 bases between them. Here the CDR3 reads CASSLGGVYGYTF. In DNA form, the CDR3 reads TGTGCCAGCAGCTTAGGGGGCGTCTATGGCTACACCTTC.

V usage is TRBV9 and J usage is TRBJ2-1; D may be TRBD2 (6 bases). From germline, CDR1 is SGDLS and CDR2 YYNGEE. Trimming stripped 4 bases from V and 1 base from J, with 12 bases between. The CDR3 is made up of 15 amino acids. The CDR3 reads CASSPSSGSYNEQFF. In DNA form, the CDR3 reads TGTGCCAGCAGCCCCTCAAGCGGGTCCTACAATGAGCAGTTCTTC.

The chain links TRBV5-6 to TRBJ2-2, with 9 bases lining up with TRBD1. Germline V gene sequence: CDR1 SGHDT, CDR2 YYEEEE. Trimming cost V 4 bases and J 7 bases; bases outside gene matches: 8. CDR3 length: 15 amino acids. The CDR3 DNA reads as TGTGCCAGCAGCCTTACAGGGGGCGCGGGCGGGGAGCTGTTTTTT. Translated, it gives CASSLTGGAGGELFF.

Written as DNA, the CDR3 is TGTGCCAGCAGTTACTCTCGGGTTTCACCCCTCCACTTT. It specifies CASSYSRVSPLHF. The chain is built from TRBV6-6 and TRBJ1-6; no clear D. V lost 0 bases and J 9 bases, leaving 6 bases between the germline ends. This CDR3 contains 13 residues. CDR1 is MNHNY, CDR2 SVGAGI, per germline (reference sequence).

The chain combines TRBV5-1 with TRBJ2-7, with 9 bases that match TRBD2. The germline gives CDR1 SGHRS, CDR2 YFSETQ. J was trimmed by 7 bases and V by 4 bases; bases with no gene match: 9. This CDR3 has 14 residues. CDR3 region: CASSLTSGWGEQYF. DNA of the CDR3: TGCGCCAGCAGCCTGACTAGCGGTTGGGGGGAGCAGTACTTC.

This chain uses TRBV7-8 with TRBJ2-1; D not resolved. V was pared by 5 bases and J by 10 bases, with 12 bases between. The CDR3 has 12 residues. Per germline, CDR1 SGHVS and CDR2 FQNEAQ. The CDR3 nucleotides are TGTGCCAGCAGCCAAATAGCAGGAGAGCAGTTCTTC. Amino acids: CASSQIAGEQFF.

This chain connects TRBV27 to TRBJ2-7, with a weak D call TRBD2 (6 bases). Germline values: CDR1 MNHEY, CDR2 SMNVEV (reference sequence). V was shortened by 2 bases and J by 2 bases, with 13 bases between the two germline ends. There are 15 residues in the CDR3. In DNA form, the CDR3 reads TGTGCCAGCAGTTTAGTAAGGGGACTTACCTACGAGCAGTACTTC. Translation: CASSLVRGLTYEQYF.

This clone was detected a few times. This sequence joins TRBV5-5 and TRBJ2-7; no clear D. V was cut by 2 bases and J by 9 bases, with 12 bases left in between. The V gene's germline CDR1 is SGHKS and CDR2 YYEKEE (reference sequence). CDR3 length equals 12 residues. In DNA form, the CDR3 reads TGTGCCAGCAGCTTCGGGTCTGGGCGGCAGTACTTC. It yields the protein CASSFGSGRQYF.

This chain connects TRBV5-6 to TRBJ2-7; D gene unclear. In germline, CDR1 is SGHDT, CDR2 YYEEEE. Trimming left V 1 base short and J 5 bases short, with 7 bases between. This CDR3 has 12 residues. CDR3 amino acids: CASSLFSNEQYF. The CDR3 region has the DNA TGTGCCAGCAGCTTGTTTAGTAACGAGCAGTACTTC.

This sequence joins TRBV5-3 and TRBJ1-1, with TRBD1 identical over 10 bases. TRBV5-3 is flagged as an ORF with uncertain function. V was clipped by 4 bases and J by 3 bases; unmatched bases: 6. The CDR3 length is 15 residues. DNA for the CDR3: TGTGCCAGAAGCATGACAGGGGGCATGGACACTGAAGCTTTCTTT. This encodes CARSMTGGMDTEAFF.

The rearrangement joins TRBV7-6 to TRBJ2-2; TRBD2 agrees at 7 bases. CDR1 SGHVS and CDR2 FNYEAQ come from the germline V gene. This CDR3 region has 15 residues. V was pared by 1 base and J by 5 bases, with 4 bases of the junction left unmatched. CDR3 residues: CASSLGVSGTGELFF. In nucleotides, the CDR3 is TGTGCCAGCAGCTTAGGTGTTAGCGGGACCGGGGAGCTGTTTTTT. The entire variable domain, with the rest obtained from reference TRBV7-6 and TRBJ2-2, is as follows: GAGVSQSPRYKVTKRGQDVALRCDPISGHVSLYWYRQALGQGPEFLTYFNYEAQQDKSGLPNDRFSAERPEGSISTLTIQRTEQRDSAMYRCASSLGVSGTGELFFGEGSRLTVL.

V gene TRBV2 combines with J gene TRBJ2-2; 11 nucleotides agree with TRBD2. The CDR3 covers 15 residues. Germline trimming cut 8 bases from V and 6 bases from J; bases unmatched to any gene: 8. CDR1 and CDR2 (germline): SNHLY, FYNNEI. The DNA of the CDR3 is TGTGCCAGCTGTTCCCTAGCGGGAGGTGCCGGGGAGCTGTTTTTT. This sequence encodes CASCSLAGGAGELFF.

This chain joins TRBV2 and TRBJ1-4; D is unclear. Trimming took off 3 bases at V and 5 bases at J, with 7 bases between the two ends. This CDR3 spans 13 amino acids. The germline V gene encodes CDR1 SNHLY and CDR2 FYNNEI. CDR3 coding DNA: TGTGCCAGCAGTGAGGGGAGGAATGAAAAACTGTTTTTT. Translation: CASSEGRNEKLFF.

This clone was seen only a few times. The chain links TRBV10-2 to TRBJ2-7; 11 bases are a match to TRBD1. The V segment lost 7 bases and the J segment 2 bases; nucleotides outside the gene matches: 7. CDR1 and CDR2 (germline): WSHSY, SAAADI. The CDR3 totals 15 residues. CDR3 bases: TGCGCCAGCACTACTATGGGACAGGGGGCCTACGAGCAGTACTTC. Residues: CASTTMGQGAYEQYF.

The chain couples TRBV5-4 to TRBJ2-7; no clear D. V lost 4 bases and J lost 9, with 2 bases in between. Germline CDR1 is SGHNT and CDR2 is YYREEE (reference sequence). The CDR3 length is 8 residues. CDR3 protein: CASSPQYF. The CDR3 region has the DNA TGTGCCAGCAGCCCGCAGTACTTC. Filled out from reference TRBV5-4 and TRBJ2-7, the complete variable domain reads ETGVTQSPTHLIKTRGQQVTLRCSSQSGHNTVSWYQQALGQGPQFIFQYYREEENGRGNFPPRFSGLQFPNYSSELNVNALELDDSALYLCASSPQYFGPGTRLTVT.

This clone showed up just once. The V call is TRBV11-2, the J call TRBJ2-1; TRBD2 matches 9 bases. V lost 3 bases, J lost 2 bases, and 2 bases stayed unmatched. This CDR3 contains 15 residues. Germline CDR1 and CDR2: SGHAT and FQNNGV. As DNA, the CDR3 is TGTGCCAGCAGCTTTAGCGGGAGTGCCTACAATGAGCAGTTCTTC. The encoded protein is CASSFSGSAYNEQFF. Drawing the rest from reference TRBV11-2 and TRBJ2-1, the complete variable domain is EAGVAQSPRYKIIEKRQSVAFWCNPISGHATLYWYQQILGQGPKLLIQFQNNGVVDDSQLPKDRFSAERLKGVDSTLKIQPAKLEDSAVYLCASSFSGSAYNEQFFGPGTRLTVL.

The CDR3: CASSQGDWGTDTQYF. The DNA of the CDR3 is TGTGCCAGCAGCCAAGGGGACTGGGGCACAGATACGCAGTATTTT. This sequence joins TRBV7-3 and TRBJ2-3, with TRBD2 as a possible D gene (6 bases). V shed 5 bases and J shed 1 base, with 13 bases lying between them. CDR3 length: 15 residues. Germline V CDR1 and CDR2: SGHTA, FQGTGA.

The chain carries TRBV5-1 and TRBJ2-2; the D is unclear. Germline V lookup: CDR1 SGHRS, CDR2 YFSETQ. The CDR3 runs to 13 residues. Between the trimmed V and J ends, which lost 4 bases and 8 bases, there was a span of 12 bases. CDR3 residues: CASSPDSEGELFF. CDR3 in DNA: TGCGCCAGCAGCCCCGATAGTGAAGGGGAGCTGTTTTTT. Filled out from reference TRBV5-1 and TRBJ2-2, the complete variable domain reads KAGVTQTPRYLIKTRGQQVTLSCSPISGHRSVSWYQQTPGQGLQFLFEYFSETQRNKGNFPGRFSGRQFSNSRSEMNVSTLELGDSALYLCASSPDSEGELFFGEGSRLTVL.